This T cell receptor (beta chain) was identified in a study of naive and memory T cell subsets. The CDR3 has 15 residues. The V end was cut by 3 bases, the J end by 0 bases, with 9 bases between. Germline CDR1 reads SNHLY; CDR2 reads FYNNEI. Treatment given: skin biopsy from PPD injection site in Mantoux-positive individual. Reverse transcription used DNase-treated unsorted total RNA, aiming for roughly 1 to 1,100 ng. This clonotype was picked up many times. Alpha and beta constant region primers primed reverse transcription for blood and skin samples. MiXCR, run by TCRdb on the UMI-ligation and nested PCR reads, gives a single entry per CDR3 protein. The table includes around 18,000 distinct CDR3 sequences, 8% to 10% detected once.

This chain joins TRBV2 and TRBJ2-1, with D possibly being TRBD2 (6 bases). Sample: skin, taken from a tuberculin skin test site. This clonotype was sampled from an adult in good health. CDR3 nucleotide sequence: TGTGCCAGCAGTGATCGGGGGAGCTCCTACAATGAGCAGTTCTTC. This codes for CASSDRGSSYNEQFF.